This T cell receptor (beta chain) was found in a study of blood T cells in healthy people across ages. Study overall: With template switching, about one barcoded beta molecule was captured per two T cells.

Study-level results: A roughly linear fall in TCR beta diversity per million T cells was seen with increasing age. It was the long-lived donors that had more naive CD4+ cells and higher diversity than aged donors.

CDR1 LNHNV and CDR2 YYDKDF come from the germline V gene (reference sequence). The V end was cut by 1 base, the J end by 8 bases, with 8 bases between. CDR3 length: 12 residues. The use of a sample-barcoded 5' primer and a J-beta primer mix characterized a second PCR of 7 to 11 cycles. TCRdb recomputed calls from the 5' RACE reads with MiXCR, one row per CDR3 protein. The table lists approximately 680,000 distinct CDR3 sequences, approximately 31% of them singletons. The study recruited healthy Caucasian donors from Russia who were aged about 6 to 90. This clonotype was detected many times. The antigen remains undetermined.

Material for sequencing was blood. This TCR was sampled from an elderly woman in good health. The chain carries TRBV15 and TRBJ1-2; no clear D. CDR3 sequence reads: CATSRGAGGYTF. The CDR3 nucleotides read TGTGCCACCAGCAGAGGGGCGGGGGGCTACACCTTC.